A selection of T cell receptor beta chains follows, all from one sample in a study of cytomegalovirus exposure and HLA in healthy donors. The data were produced by immunoSEQ multiplex PCR, yet TCRdb's version contains in-frame clones alone and is incomplete. The sample lists 150,000 to 200,000 clones, approximately 80% occurring once. The sample was PBMCs. These receptor sequences come from a woman in her twenties or thirties in good health and CMV-seropositive. Both conserved end residues are part of each CDR3. The D gene is left open where the match is weak. Rows may omit the clone size; those that give it use once, few, many or a size class.

clone size	J gene	V gene	D gene	CDR3 DNA	CDR3 protein
-	TRBJ1-2	TRBV11-2	-	TGTGCCAGCAGCTTAGTGGTCCAGGATTATGGCTACACCTTC	CASSLVVQDYGYTF
-	TRBJ1-1	TRBV11-3	TRBD1	TGTGCCAGCAGCCGCACAGGGGCGAACACTGAAGCTTTCTTT	CASSRTGANTEAFF
-	TRBJ1-1	TRBV7-2	TRBD1	TGTGCCAGCAGCCCGAACAGGGGGGTGAACACTGAAGCTTTCTTT	CASSPNRGVNTEAFF
-	TRBJ1-1	TRBV5-1	-	TGCGCCAGCAGCTACGGGGACACTGAAGCTTTCTTT	CASSYGDTEAFF
-	TRBJ2-1	TRBV28	TRBD1	TGTGCCAGCAGTTTACGACAGGGGATAAGCGAGCAGTTCTTC	CASSLRQGISEQFF
-	TRBJ1-2	TRBV4-1	TRBD1	TGCGCCAGCAGCCAAGCCCAGGTCACGACAGGGACTAACTATGGCTACACCTTC	CASSQAQVTTGTNYGYTF
-	TRBJ2-2	TRBV29-1	-	TGCAGCGTTGGAGGGGTGCGGGGCGGGGAGCTGTTTTTT	CSVGGVRGGELFF
-	TRBJ1-3	TRBV5-1	-	TGCGCCAGCAGCTTGGCCGCGAGCTCTGGAAACACCATATATTTT	CASSLAASSGNTIYF
-	TRBJ1-1	TRBV6-1	-	TGTGCCAGCAGAGGGGGGGGTTCGAGGACTGAAGCTTTCTTT	CASRGGGSRTEAFF
-	TRBJ1-3	TRBV5-1	-	TGCGCCAGCAGCTTAGAAGGGGTGTCTATTCCCGGAAACACCATATATTTT	CASSLEGVSIPGNTIYF
-	TRBJ2-2	TRBV7-6	TRBD2	TGTGCCAGCAGCTTAGTTCCTAGCGGGAGTCCCGGGGAGCTGTTTTTT	CASSLVPSGSPGELFF
few	TRBJ2-2	TRBV6-1	-	TGTGCCAGCAGCGTCACCGGGGAGCTGTTTTTT	CASSVTGELFF
few	TRBJ2-7	TRBV27	-	TGTGCCAGCAGTTTGGGATGGTACAGGAGCTCCTACGAGCAGTACTTC	CASSLGWYRSSYEQYF
-	TRBJ1-5	TRBV2	-	TGTGCCAGCAGTGGATCGGGACAACCAAATCAGCCCCAGCATTTT	CASSGSGQPNQPQHF
-	TRBJ1-4	TRBV30	TRBD1	TGTGCCTGGAGTAACAGGGGGGTTGGTGAAAAACTGTTTTTT	CAWSNRGVGEKLFF
once	TRBJ1-2	TRBV9	-	TGTGCCAGCAGCACTGACAGGAACTATGGCTACACCTTC	CASSTDRNYGYTF
-	TRBJ1-2	TRBV28	-	TGTGCCAGCAGCCAGACTAGGGTTGGCTACACCTTC	CASSQTRVGYTF
-	TRBJ2-7	TRBV6-1	-	TGTGCCAGCAGTGAAGCGGGCCCCCCTATCGGGGATCCCTACGAGCAGTACTTC	CASSEAGPPIGDPYEQYF
-	TRBJ1-2	TRBV5-1	TRBD1	TGCGCCAGCAGCTTGCAATTGGGACAGGGAGGGAATGATGGCTACACCTTC	CASSLQLGQGGNDGYTF
-	TRBJ2-7	TRBV9	-	TGTGCCAGCAGCGCAACAGGATCCTACGAGCAGTACTTC	CASSATGSYEQYF
once	TRBJ2-3	TRBV28	TRBD2	TGTGCCAGCAGTTCCCCACATCGGACTAGGGAGGGAGATACGCAGTATTTT	CASSSPHRTREGDTQYF
-	TRBJ2-1	TRBV27	-	TGTGCCAGCAGTTTAAAGGGCTACCCAATCAAGGCGGGTGAGCAGTTCTTC	CASSLKGYPIKAGEQFF
-	TRBJ1-3	TRBV27	-	TGTGCCAGCAGTCCCGGGGGACCTCACTCTGGAAACACCATATATTTT	CASSPGGPHSGNTIYF
-	TRBJ2-7	TRBV27	TRBD2	TGTGCCAGCAGTCTAGCGGGAGGGGGCTACGAGCAGTACTTC	CASSLAGGGYEQYF